The next 15 T cell receptor beta chains were all read from a single sample in a study of T cell responses to AZD1222 COVID-19 vaccine. Clones were read by immunoSEQ multiplex PCR, and TCRdb kept only the in-frame ones, dropping some. This table holds 90,000 to 140,000 clones, 88% found once. The source material was peripheral blood, sampled on day 0 of AZD1222 vaccination. The receptors here all came from an adult in good health.

The V gene is TRBV12-2, the J gene TRBJ2-7; TRBD2 reflects the table's D call only, with no check against the DNA. TRBV12-2 is described as a pseudogene. This CDR3 contains 16 residues. CDR3 nucleotides: TGTGCAAGTCGCTTAGGCGGGTGGTGGAGCTCCTACGAGCAGTACTTC. Translation: CASRLGGWWSSYEQYF.

V and J are TRBV4-2 and TRBJ1-4; D is unresolved. V dropped 0 bases and J dropped 5 bases, with 7 bases sitting between them. CDR3 size: 14 residues. The germline V gene has CDR1 LGHNA and CDR2 YNFKEQ. Here the CDR3 DNA reads TGTGCCAGCAGCCAAGAGGCAGTGAATGAAAAACTGTTTTTT. This translates into CASSQEAVNEKLFF.

V usage is TRBV6-2 or TRBV6-3 and J usage is TRBJ1-1; D is undetermined. Trimming took off 4 bases at V and 2 bases at J, with 11 bases between the two ends. There are 14 residues in the CDR3. Looked up from germline, CDR1 is MNHEY and CDR2 is SVGEGT. In DNA, the CDR3 is TGTGCCAGCAGTTTCACCCGGGCCAACACTGAAGCTTTCTTT. This encodes CASSFTRANTEAFF.

The chain uses TRBV11-2 and TRBJ1-5; 8 bases fit TRBD1. Germline values: CDR1 SGHAT, CDR2 FQNNGV. With V trimmed by 3 bases and J by 11 bases, 6 bases remained unmatched. The CDR3 consists of 13 residues. The CDR3 nucleotides are TGTGCCAGCAGCTTGGACAGGGTTAGGTCCCAGCATTTT. Protein sequence: CASSLDRVRSQHF.

J is TRBJ2-5 and V is TRBV27; 8 bases agree with TRBD1. V dropped 5 bases and J dropped 6; count of bases not matched to a gene: 5. The CDR3 is 13 amino acids. Germline CDR1 reads MNHEY; CDR2 reads SMNVEV (reference sequence). This chain's CDR3 is CASSKTGAKTQYF. The CDR3 region has the DNA TGTGCCAGCAGTAAGACAGGGGCAAAGACCCAGTACTTC.

The chain uses TRBV25-1 and TRBJ2-2, with D unresolved. The CDR3 length is 13 residues. V was clipped by 1 base and J by 5 bases, with 5 bases between them. Germline V gene lookup returns CDR1 MGHDK and CDR2 SYGVNS. The DNA for the CDR3 is TGTGCCAGCAGTGAATTAGCTACCGGGGAGCTGTTTTTT. It encodes CASSELATGELFF.

J is TRBJ1-3 and V is TRBV2; no clear D gene. The V and J ends lost 4 bases and 4 bases respectively, with 11 bases between them. The CDR3 length is 14 residues. Per the germline V gene, CDR1 is SNHLY and CDR2 is FYNNEI. CDR3 sequence: CASSGLEAGNTIYF. Here the CDR3 DNA reads TGTGCCAGCAGTGGGCTGGAAGCCGGAAACACCATATATTTT.

With respect to this clone: The sample carries other DNA sequences with the same CDR3. The chain links TRBV5-5 to TRBJ1-4, with 11 nucleotides matching TRBD1. Germline trimming cut 2 bases from V and 7 bases from J; bases unmatched to any gene: 1. This CDR3 contains 14 residues. The germline V gene encodes CDR1 SGHKS and CDR2 YYEKEE (reference sequence). The CDR3 coding sequence is TGTGCCAGCAGCTTAGGGACAGGGGGTGAAAAACTGTTTTTT. Its translation is CASSLGTGGEKLFF. Full variable domain (remainder filled in from reference TRBV5-5 and TRBJ1-4): DAGVTQSPTHLIKTRGQQVTLRCSPISGHKSVSWYQQVLGQGPQFIFQYYEKEERGRGNFPDRFSARQFPNYSSELNVNALLLGDSALYLCASSLGTGGEKLFFGSGTQLSVL.

This clone was observed once. The V gene is TRBV7-9, the J gene TRBJ2-1; D not certain. Germline V gene data show CDR1 as SEHNR and CDR2 as FQNEAQ (reference sequence). This CDR3 has 12 amino acids. Trimming removed 5 bases at V and 6 bases at J, with 8 bases between. Here the CDR3 reads CASSRLGNEQFF. CDR3 nucleotide sequence: TGTGCCAGCAGCCGACTCGGCAATGAGCAGTTCTTC.

This chain connects TRBV4-2 to TRBJ2-7, with 8 bases identical to TRBD1. J gave up 5 bases and V 5 bases, and 11 bases lay outside the gene matches. CDR3 length: 15 amino acids. In germline, CDR1 is LGHNA, CDR2 YNFKEQ. DNA for the CDR3: TGTGCCAGCAGCTACGGAGGACAGGGTTCCGACGAGCAGTACTTC. Translating it yields CASSYGGQGSDEQYF.

The chain couples TRBV4-3 to TRBJ1-2, with D possibly being TRBD1 (6 bases). Germline loops: CDR1 LGHNA, CDR2 YSLEER. This CDR3 comprises 13 residues. Trimming removed 4 bases from V and 6 bases from J, with 12 bases in between. In DNA, the CDR3 is TGCGCCAGCAGCCCCAACCAGGGGCATGGCTACACCTTC. Its protein product is CASSPNQGHGYTF.

The chain is built from TRBV12-3 or TRBV12-4 and TRBJ2-1; TRBD2 aligns across 8 bases. Losses at the gene ends were 5 bases for V and 12 bases for J; bases not matched to a gene: 6. The CDR3 has 12 amino acids. Here the CDR3 reads CASSPSGGRQFF. The CDR3 DNA reads as TGTGCCAGCAGTCCCTCGGGAGGGAGGCAGTTCTTC.

The gene calls are TRBV6-5 and TRBJ1-2; the match to TRBD1 covers 9 bases. The CDR3 spans 14 residues. The V segment lost 6 bases and the J segment 4 bases; nucleotides outside the gene matches: 6. Germline loops: CDR1 MNHEY, CDR2 SVGAGI. For the CDR3, the DNA is TGTGCCAGCAGGGGGACAGGGCGCCTCTATGGCTACACCTTC. Residues: CASRGTGRLYGYTF.

The chain is built from TRBV5-5 and TRBJ1-5, with unresolved D. CDR1 and CDR2 from the germline V gene are SGHKS and YYEKEE (reference sequence). The CDR3 runs to 13 residues. The V gene lost 4 bases and the J gene lost 3 bases, with 8 bases spanning the gap. The DNA of the CDR3 is TGTGCCAGCAGCCGAGAACCCAATCAGCCCCAGCATTTT. It yields the protein CASSREPNQPQHF.

The chain uses TRBV5-1 and TRBJ1-1, with 9 bases aligning to TRBD1. CDR1 and CDR2 from the germline V gene are SGHRS and YFSETQ. CDR3 length: 14 amino acids. J lost 6 bases, V lost 2 bases, and 5 bases had no gene match. The DNA of the CDR3 is TGCGCCAGCAGCTTCGGGGACAGGGCGTCTGAAGCTTTCTTT. It yields the protein CASSFGDRASEAFF.